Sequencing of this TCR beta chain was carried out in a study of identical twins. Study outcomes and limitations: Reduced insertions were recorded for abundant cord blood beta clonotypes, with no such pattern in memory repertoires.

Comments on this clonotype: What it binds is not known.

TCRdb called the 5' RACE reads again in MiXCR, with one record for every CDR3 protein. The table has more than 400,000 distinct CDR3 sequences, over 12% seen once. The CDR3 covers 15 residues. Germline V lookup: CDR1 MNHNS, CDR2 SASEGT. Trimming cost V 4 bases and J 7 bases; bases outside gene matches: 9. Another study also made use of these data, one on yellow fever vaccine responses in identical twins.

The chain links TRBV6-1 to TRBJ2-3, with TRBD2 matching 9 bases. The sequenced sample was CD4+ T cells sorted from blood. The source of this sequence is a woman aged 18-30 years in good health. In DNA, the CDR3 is TGTGCCAGCAGTGGAGAAAGCGGGGGGTGGAATACGCAGTATTTT. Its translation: CASSGESGGWNTQYF.